A selection of T cell receptor beta chains follows, all from one sample in a study of T cell responses to AZD1222 COVID-19 vaccine. Produced via immunoSEQ multiplex PCR; TCRdb's table is partial and in-frame only. The sample contains around 60,000 clones, 85% to 95% of which appear only once. The sequencing here drew on peripheral blood, taken 28 days after the second dose of the MenACWY control vaccine. These receptors all come from an adult who received the MenACWY meningococcal vaccine as a control. The CDR3 runs from the conserved cysteine through the conserved F or W. Each record gives: D gene, J gene, V gene, clone size, CDR3 DNA, CDR3 protein. The D gene is left open where the match is weak. The size of a clone is reported for some rows only, either as once, few or many, or as a class for expanded clones.

>-|TRBJ1-5|TRBV6-5|-
TGTGCCAGCAGTCGTGGGGCGGACAAGCCCCAGCATTTT
CASSRGADKPQHF
>-|TRBJ1-5|TRBV2|-
TGTGCCAGCCAACCAGAGAGCAATCAGCCCCAGCATTTT
CASQPESNQPQHF
>-|TRBJ1-5|TRBV12-3/TRBV12-4|-
TGTGCCAGCAGTTCGGACTCCAATCAGCCCCAGCATTTT
CASSSDSNQPQHF
>-|TRBJ1-2|TRBV2|-
TGTGCCAGCAGTGAAGGTCATGGCTACACCTTC
CASSEGHGYTF
>-|TRBJ1-1|TRBV7-9|-
TGTGCCAGCAGCTCCCCCACTCGCGATGTATGGACTGAAGCTTTCTTT
CASSSPTRDVWTEAFF
>-|TRBJ1-5|TRBV27|-
TGTGCCAGCAGTTTAAGTAGCTTCAATCAGCCCCAGCATTTT
CASSLSSFNQPQHF
>-|TRBJ1-4|TRBV5-1|-
TGCGCCAGCAGGGGGGGATTTGAAAAACTGTTTTTT
CASRGGFEKLFF
>-|TRBJ1-3|TRBV7-2|-
TGTGCCAGCAGCTTCAGAAAGGCCTCTGGAAACACCATATATTTT
CASSFRKASGNTIYF
>TRBD1|TRBJ1-6|TRBV19|-
TGTGCCAGTAGCTCCCAGGGGGGCTCCTATAATTCACCCCTCCACTTT
CASSSQGGSYNSPLHF
>-|TRBJ2-1|TRBV5-1|-
TGCGCCAGCAGCCCCTGGCGGAGAGACAATGAGCAGTTCTTC
CASSPWRRDNEQFF
>-|TRBJ2-7|TRBV6-5|-
TGTGCCAGCAGTCGTGGCCGGGAAGGGGTCTACGAGCAGTACTTC
CASSRGREGVYEQYF
>TRBD2|TRBJ2-3|TRBV11-2|once
TGTGCCAGCAGCTTAGGTGGGAGGGCCACAGATACGCAGTATTTT
CASSLGGRATDTQYF
>TRBD2|TRBJ2-7|TRBV28|-
TGTGCCAGTCTCCCCCCTAGCGGGATCGGCTACGAGCAGTACTTC
CASLPPSGIGYEQYF
>-|TRBJ1-2|TRBV27|-
TGTGCCAGCAGTACCTCGGGGTTATATGGCTACACCTTC
CASSTSGLYGYTF
>TRBD1|TRBJ2-2|TRBV11-2|once
TGTGCCAGCAGCTCTTGGGACAGGGAAACCGGGGAGCTGTTTTTT
CASSSWDRETGELFF
>-|TRBJ1-1|TRBV10-2|-
TGCGCCAGCAGGGCGGGGAATTATGGGTACACTGAAGCTTTCTTT
CASRAGNYGYTEAFF
>TRBD2|TRBJ2-1|TRBV27|-
TGTGCCAGCAGTACCCGACTAGCGGGAGGGTACAATGAGCAGTTCTTC
CASSTRLAGGYNEQFF
>-|TRBJ1-1|TRBV28|-
TGTGCCAGCAGGGGGCGACCGGAAGCTTTCTTT
CASRGRPEAFF
>-|TRBJ1-2|TRBV6-5|-
TGTGCCAGCAGGCCCGAACAGGGTGGCCACGGCTACACCTTC
CASRPEQGGHGYTF
>TRBD1|TRBJ1-1|TRBV28|-
TGTGCCAGCAGTACGCAAAGACAGGGACCGGACACTGAAGCTTTCTTT
CASSTQRQGPDTEAFF
>TRBD1|TRBJ2-2|TRBV7-3|few
TGTGCCAGCAGCTTACAAGGGGGCTCCGGGGAGCTGTTTTTT
CASSLQGGSGELFF
>-|TRBJ2-3|TRBV19|-
TGTGCCAGTAGTATAGGGGACTTGGGCACAGATACGCAGTATTTT
CASSIGDLGTDTQYF
>-|TRBJ1-1|TRBV21-1|once
TGTGCCAGTTCCTCGGGACAGAAGAACACTGAAGCTTTCTTT
CASSSGQKNTEAFF
>-|TRBJ1-1|TRBV29-1|-
TGCAGCGTTGATAAGACAGTCACTGAAGCTTTCTTT
CSVDKTVTEAFF
>-|TRBJ2-3|TRBV7-2|-
TGTGCCAGCAGCTTAGCGGGCCCGACAGATACGCAGTATTTT
CASSLAGPTDTQYF
>TRBD1|TRBJ2-1|TRBV11-3|-
TGTGCCAGCAGCTTGGGGACAGGGGGATACAATGAGCAGTTCTTC
CASSLGTGGYNEQFF
>-|TRBJ1-5|TRBV5-6|-
TGTGCCAGCATCCTACAGGGAAGCAATCAGCCCCAGCATTTT
CASILQGSNQPQHF
>TRBD2|TRBJ2-7|TRBV3-1/TRBV3-2|once
TGTGCCAGCAGCCAAGGGGCGGCGGGAGGGCCCTCCGAGCAGTACTTC
CASSQGAAGGPSEQYF
>-|TRBJ1-1|TRBV27|-
TGTGCCAGCACTAGGACAGCCTTTGACACTGAAGCTTTCTTT
CASTRTAFDTEAFF
>-|TRBJ1-5|TRBV19|few
TGTGCCAGTTCGAGAGGGGATACCCTTAGCAATCAGCCCCAGCATTTT
CASSRGDTLSNQPQHF
>-|TRBJ2-5|TRBV5-1|-
TGCGCCAGCATGTTCGCAGGGGCGGTGGAGACCCAGTACTTC
CASMFAGAVETQYF
>TRBD2|TRBJ2-7|TRBV5-6|-
TGTGCCAGCACTAGCGGGGGGTCCTACGAGCAGTACTTC
CASTSGGSYEQYF
>TRBD1|TRBJ2-5|TRBV6-1|-
TGTGCCAGCAGTGAAATTGGGGACAGGGCCGGGACCCAGTACTTC
CASSEIGDRAGTQYF
>-|TRBJ2-3|TRBV27|-
TGTGCCAGCCGGTCGGTCCACGCTAGCACAGATACGCAGTATTTT
CASRSVHASTDTQYF